Listed below are T cell receptor beta chains from one sample, sequenced in a study of response to subunit inactivated influenza vaccine. TCRdb itself ran the RT-PCR reads through MiXCR, one entry per CDR3 protein. The sample consists of 700,000 to 900,000 distinct CDR3 sequences, 21% of them appearing once. The source was PBMCs from blood, collected roughly 5 days after vaccination. The receptors come from a man aged 50-59 years who received an inactivated influenza vaccine. CDR3s include the opening cysteine and the closing phenylalanine or tryptophan. D genes are given only for firm matches. Part of the rows lack a size; the others show once, few, many or a class for expanded clones.

CDR3 length | D gene | J gene | clone size | V gene | CDR3 DNA | CDR3 protein
18 | TRBD2 | TRBJ2-1 | few | TRBV6-1 | TGTGCCAGCAGTACAGATGGACTAGCGGAACCTTTCTACAATGAGCAGTTCTTC | CASSTDGLAEPFYNEQFF
14 | TRBD2 | TRBJ2-7 | many | TRBV3-1 | TGTGCCAGCAGCCAAGGGGAGGGCACCTACGAGCAGTACTTC | CASSQGEGTYEQYF
13 | TRBD1 | TRBJ2-7 | few | TRBV20-1 | TGCAGTGCCGCGGTTACAGGGGGCTACGAGCAGTACTTC | CSAAVTGGYEQYF
14 | - | TRBJ2-2 | many | TRBV12-3/TRBV12-4 | TGTGCCAGCAGTTCCTGGACAGACACCGGGGAGCTGTTTTTT | CASSSWTDTGELFF
16 | TRBD1 | TRBJ2-3 | few | TRBV7-2 | TGTGCCAGCAGCTGGAACAGGGGGCGCCGCACAGATACGCAGTATTTT | CASSWNRGRRTDTQYF
12 | TRBD1 | TRBJ2-5 | many | TRBV20-1 | TGCAGTGCCCACAGGGGTAGGGAGACCCAGTACTTC | CSAHRGRETQYF
18 | - | TRBJ2-2 | once | TRBV11-2 | TGTGCCAGCAGCTTAGATCCTTTAGGGACTGCGAACACCGGGGAGCTGTTTTTT | CASSLDPLGTANTGELFF
14 | - | TRBJ2-7 | many | TRBV12-3/TRBV12-4 | TGTGCCAGCAGTTTCGGGAGTCCATCCTACGAGCAGTACTTC | CASSFGSPSYEQYF
14 | - | TRBJ2-7 | many | TRBV5-1 | TGCGCCAGCAGCTTGGGACACGGTGTCATAGAGCAGTACTTC | CASSLGHGVIEQYF
15 | TRBD1 | TRBJ2-7 | - | TRBV4-3 | TGCGCCAGCAGCTCTCGGGACAGTGGAATCTACGAGCAGTACTTC | CASSSRDSGIYEQYF
14 | TRBD1 | TRBJ2-2 | few | TRBV7-9 | TGTGCCAGCAGCTTGGACAGGGCCACCGGGGAGCTGTTTTTT | CASSLDRATGELFF
15 | - | TRBJ2-3 | once | TRBV7-9 | TGTGCCAGCAGAATCGCGACGGGGGCTACAGATACGCAGTATTTT | CASRIATGATDTQYF
14 | - | TRBJ2-7 | few | TRBV5-1 | TGCGCCAGCAGCACGGGACAACCGTCAGCCGAGCAGTACTTC | CASSTGQPSAEQYF
13 | - | TRBJ1-1 | few | TRBV20-1 | TGCAGTGCTAGAGATTGGGGGCGGACTGAAGCTTTCTTT | CSARDWGRTEAFF
13 | - | TRBJ1-1 | - | TRBV4-2 | TGTGCCAGCAGCCAAGGGATCCAGGGCATAGCTTTCTTT | CASSQGIQGIAFF
14 | - | TRBJ1-6 | - | TRBV3-1 | TGTGCCAGCAGCCAAGACGGGGTTTATTCACCCCTCCACTTT | CASSQDGVYSPLHF
14 | - | TRBJ2-1 | few | TRBV28 | TGTGCCAGCAGAATAGGTACCACCTACAATGAGCAGTTCTTC | CASRIGTTYNEQFF
16 | TRBD2 | TRBJ2-3 | few | TRBV15 | TGTGCCACCAGCAGAGGGAGCGGGATTAGCACAGATACGCAGTATTTT | CATSRGSGISTDTQYF
14 | - | TRBJ1-1 | - | TRBV11-2 | TGTGCCAGCAGCTTAGCCGCCTGGAGCACTGAAGCTTTCTTT | CASSLAAWSTEAFF
14 | TRBD2 | TRBJ2-1 | many | TRBV12-3/TRBV12-4 | TGTGCCAGCAGCAGACTAGCGGGGTACAATGAGCAGTTCTTC | CASSRLAGYNEQFF
14 | TRBD2 | TRBJ2-7 | - | TRBV6-2/TRBV6-3 | TGTGCCAGCAGCGGAGCGGGGAGCTCCTACGAGCAGTACTTC | CASSGAGSSYEQYF
17 | - | TRBJ1-2 | few | TRBV29-1 | TGCAGCGTTGCGGGGGTTTTAAGGGGAGGACGGAACTATGGCTACACCTTC | CSVAGVLRGGRNYGYTF
14 | TRBD1 | TRBJ1-1 | many | TRBV20-1 | TGCAGTGCTCCGCGGACAGGTCCGGTCACTGAAGCTTTCTTT | CSAPRTGPVTEAFF
14 | - | TRBJ2-2 | few | TRBV12-3/TRBV12-4 | TGTGCCAGCCCCGGGACACCGAACACCGGGGAGCTGTTTTTT | CASPGTPNTGELFF
15 | - | TRBJ2-2 | - | TRBV29-1 | TGCAGCGCCCAGAATCCACAGCCGAACACCGGGGAGCTGTTTTTT | CSAQNPQPNTGELFF
16 | - | TRBJ2-3 | few | TRBV7-2 | TGTGCCAGCAGCTTAGGGTGGCCGGGGCGCGGAGATACGCAGTATTTT | CASSLGWPGRGDTQYF
20 | - | TRBJ2-3 | - | TRBV11-2 | TGTGCCAGCAGCCGACAGCTAGCCGAATTACGGGGCGGAAAAACAGATACGCAGTATTTT | CASSRQLAELRGGKTDTQYF
15 | - | TRBJ2-5 | - | TRBV20-1 | TGCAGTGCTACCCCACCGAACGGGTTCCAAGAGACCCAGTACTTC | CSATPPNGFQETQYF
14 | - | TRBJ2-1 | - | TRBV11-2 | TGTGCCAGCAGCCCCGGTAACCTTCGGGATGAGCAGTTCTTC | CASSPGNLRDEQFF
12 | TRBD1 | TRBJ2-7 | many | TRBV6-5 | TGTGCCAGCAGCTGGGACAGTTCTGAGCAGTACTTC | CASSWDSSEQYF
13 | - | TRBJ1-2 | - | TRBV2 | TGTGCCAGCAGGGCCGTGATTGGGGCTGGCTACACCTTC | CASRAVIGAGYTF
14 | - | TRBJ2-7 | few | TRBV7-9 | TGTGCCAGCAGCTTTAGCAGCCAATGGAACGAGCAGTACTTC | CASSFSSQWNEQYF
14 | TRBD1 | TRBJ2-5 | few | TRBV20-1 | TGCAGTGCTAGGGGTGGGACAGGGAAAGAGACCCAGTACTTC | CSARGGTGKETQYF
16 | - | TRBJ2-3 | - | TRBV7-2 | TGTGCCAGCAGCTTGAAGGGGGGGCGGGACACAGATACGCAGTATTTT | CASSLKGGRDTDTQYF
13 | - | TRBJ2-5 | - | TRBV11-2 | TGTGCCAGCAGCAAGGGGGAGTTGGAGACCCAGTACTTC | CASSKGELETQYF
15 | - | TRBJ2-3 | few | TRBV5-1 | TGCGCCAGCAGCTTGGTCCTAGGGTTGGCAGATACGCAGTATTTT | CASSLVLGLADTQYF
14 | TRBD1 | TRBJ1-6 | few | TRBV5-6 | TGTGCCAGCAGCTTGAGGGGGCCGGGTTCACCCCTCCACTTT | CASSLRGPGSPLHF
18 | TRBD1 | TRBJ2-5 | - | TRBV12-3/TRBV12-4 | TGTGCCAGCAGTTTTGGGTCACAGGGGGAATCTAGCCAAGAGACCCAGTACTTC | CASSFGSQGESSQETQYF
15 | - | TRBJ2-1 | many | TRBV6-6 | TGTGCCAGCAGTTACTCGATTTTCATTCCCAATGAGCAGTTCTTC | CASSYSIFIPNEQFF
14 | - | TRBJ2-1 | few | TRBV24-1 | TGTGCCACCAAACAGGGGGGGCAGGGTAATGAGCAGTTCTTC | CATKQGGQGNEQFF
15 | - | TRBJ2-3 | few | TRBV10-3 | TGTGCCATCAGTGAGAGGTTCCCCGGGGCAGATACGCAGTATTTT | CAISERFPGADTQYF
14 | TRBD1 | TRBJ1-1 | - | TRBV5-1 | TGCGCCAGCAGCTTGGCAGGGGGCGTCTCTGAAGCTTTCTTT | CASSLAGGVSEAFF
16 | - | TRBJ2-7 | few | TRBV5-6 | TGTGCCAGCAGCTTGGTAGGGGGTGGACCCACCTACGAGCAGTACTTC | CASSLVGGGPTYEQYF
15 | TRBD1 | TRBJ2-7 | many | TRBV12-3/TRBV12-4 | TGTGCCAGCAGCCTAAGGGGACAGGGGTCCTACGAGCAGTACTTC | CASSLRGQGSYEQYF
16 | TRBD2 | TRBJ2-7 | few | TRBV6-5 | TGTGCCAGCAGTTACCGACTAGCGGGAAAAACCTACGAGCAGTACTTC | CASSYRLAGKTYEQYF
11 | - | TRBJ2-3 | few | TRBV12-3/TRBV12-4 | TGTGCCAGCAGTTTATTAGGACTGCAGTATTTT | CASSLLGLQYF
13 | - | TRBJ2-5 | few | TRBV7-2 | TGTGCCAGCAGCCCTTCGGTCGTAGAGACCCAGTACTTC | CASSPSVVETQYF
13 | - | TRBJ2-3 | few | TRBV7-9 | TGTGCATGGGTGACAGAGGCCACAGATACGCAGTATTTT | CAWVTEATDTQYF
13 | TRBD1 | TRBJ2-7 | - | TRBV30 | TGTGCCTGGAACCCAGGGGGCTCCTACGAGCAGTACTTC | CAWNPGGSYEQYF
13 | - | TRBJ2-7 | - | TRBV4-1 | TGCGCCAGCAGCCAAGGTCCCGGCTACGAGCAGTACTTC | CASSQGPGYEQYF
13 | - | TRBJ1-1 | - | TRBV15 | TGTGCCACCAGGAGGGGTACGGACACTGAAGCTTTCTTT | CATRRGTDTEAFF